Shown below are 25 T cell receptor beta chains from a single sample sequenced in a study of OX40 agonist ivuxolimab in advanced cancers. The repertoire was sequenced with immunoSEQ multiplex PCR; TCRdb's copy has only in-frame clones and lacks some. The table shows approximately 82,000 clones, with around 84% occurring only once. This specimen consisted of CD4+ or CD8+ T cells sorted from blood, obtained in a trial of the OX40 agonist ivuxolimab. The receptors were sampled from an adult with an advanced solid tumor such as melanoma, head and neck, liver or kidney cancer.

V and J are TRBV7-2 and TRBJ2-1, with TRBD2 matching 9 bases. CDR1 and CDR2 from the germline V gene are SGHTA and FQGNSA. This CDR3 has 16 amino acids. Trimming took 1 base from V and 9 from J; bases not matched to a gene: 10. CDR3 loop: CASSLVGSGSRGEQFF. The CDR3 DNA reads as TGTGCCAGCAGCTTAGTGGGTAGCGGGAGTAGGGGTGAGCAGTTCTTC.

The genes are TRBV27 and TRBJ2-1; 10 nucleotides align to TRBD2. V was pared by 6 bases and J by 1 base, with 3 bases of the junction left unmatched. Germline values: CDR1 MNHEY, CDR2 SMNVEV (reference sequence). This CDR3 comprises 15 residues. The CDR3 reads CASSTGLASYNEQFF. CDR3 nucleotides: TGTGCCAGCAGCACGGGACTAGCGTCCTACAATGAGCAGTTCTTC.

This chain joins TRBV13 and TRBJ2-5; D gene uncertain. The CDR3 loop spans 12 amino acids. Germline lookup yields CDR1 PRHDT and CDR2 FYEKMQ (reference sequence). Trimming removed 2 bases at V and 6 bases at J, with 7 bases between. The CDR3 protein is CASSLNRQTQYF. As DNA, the CDR3 is TGTGCCAGCAGCTTAAACAGACAGACCCAGTACTTC.

The chain recombines TRBV10-2 with TRBJ2-3, with a possible D match to TRBD2 (5 bases). V lost 5 bases to trimming and J lost 0 bases, with 12 bases between them. From germline, CDR1 is WSHSY and CDR2 SAAADI. This CDR3 contains 15 residues. CDR3 sequence: CASSLTGSSTDTQYF. The CDR3 DNA follows: TGCGCCAGCAGTCTTACGGGATCTAGCACAGATACGCAGTATTTT.

This sequence joins TRBV12-2 and TRBJ1-5; the tabulated D call, TRBD1, remains unverified against the DNA. TRBV12-2 is reported as a pseudogene. The CDR3 totals 16 residues. As DNA, the CDR3 is TGTGCAAGTCGCTTAGTCAGGGTCAGTAGCAATCAGCCCCAGCATTTT. Translating gives CASRLVRVSSNQPQHF.

This clone was seen a handful of times. CDR3 protein: CASSESIAVTQYF. In nucleotides, the CDR3 is TGTGCCAGCAGTGAATCCATAGCCGTGACGCAGTATTTT. V usage is TRBV6-1 and J usage is TRBJ2-3; D ambiguous. The CDR3 has 13 amino acids. V gave up 2 bases and J gave up 9 bases, with 12 bases separating them. Per germline, CDR1 MNHNS and CDR2 SASEGT.

This clone was recorded only once. The rearrangement joins TRBV7-2 to TRBJ1-2; 7 positions match TRBD1. The CDR3 length is 14 residues. Looked up from germline, CDR1 is SGHTA and CDR2 is FQGNSA. V trimming: 6 bases; J trimming: 0 bases; junction bases outside the gene matches: 4. The CDR3 is CASRNGQANYGYTF. The CDR3 nucleotides read TGTGCCAGCAGAAACGGACAGGCTAACTATGGCTACACCTTC.

This clone showed up just once. The V gene is TRBV6-6, the J gene TRBJ2-2, with D possibly TRBD1 on 5 matching bases. The CDR3 loop spans 15 amino acids. The V gene lost 2 bases and the J gene lost 0 bases, with 7 bases spanning the gap. The germline V gene encodes CDR1 MNHNY and CDR2 SVGAGI (reference sequence). In DNA, the CDR3 is TGTGCCAGCAGTTACCAGGGAACGAACACCGGGGAGCTGTTTTTT. Amino acids: CASSYQGTNTGELFF.

The chain is built from TRBV30 and TRBJ1-2; 9 nucleotides align to TRBD1. This CDR3 is built from 13 residues. Germline V gene data show CDR1 as GTSNPN and CDR2 as SVGIG (reference sequence). The ends lost 8 bases at V and 7 bases at J; junction bases unmatched: 11. The CDR3 protein is CAHGQGNQGGYTF. The CDR3 DNA is TGTGCCCATGGACAGGGGAACCAGGGTGGCTACACCTTC.

This sequence joins TRBV6-5 and TRBJ2-3; D might be TRBD2 (6 bases). Trimming pared 8 bases from V and 1 base from J, leaving 13 bases between. CDR1 MNHEY and CDR2 SVGAGI come from the germline V gene. CDR3 length: 14 residues. The CDR3 DNA sequence: TGTGCCAGCCGCGGACTATATGGCACAGATACGCAGTATTTT. The encoded protein is CASRGLYGTDTQYF.

V is TRBV11-3 and J is TRBJ2-1, with D perhaps TRBD2 (6 bases). With 2 bases removed from V and 5 bases from J, the gap between germline ends came to 10 bases. CDR1 is SGHNT, CDR2 YENEEA, per germline. The CDR3 contains 14 residues. The CDR3 region has the DNA TGTGCCAGCAGCTTACAGGCGGGAAACAATGAGCAGTTCTTC. Translated: CASSLQAGNNEQFF.

The chain is built from TRBV2 and TRBJ2-1; D remains ambiguous. CDR1 is SNHLY, CDR2 FYNNEI, per germline. The CDR3 length is 14 residues. Trimming pared 4 bases from V and 4 bases from J, leaving 11 bases between. Written as DNA, the CDR3 is TGTGCCAGCAGTGGGCGTCCTACTTACAATGAGCAGTTCTTC. Residues: CASSGRPTYNEQFF.

The CDR3 nucleotides read TGTGCCAGCAGTCCGCCGGGACAGGGGGCTTGGACCCAGCATTTT. This codes for CASSPPGQGAWTQHF. This chain links TRBV6-6 with TRBJ1-5, with 12 nucleotides matching TRBD1. The CDR3 covers 15 residues. The V and J ends lost 5 bases and 11 bases, in that order; junction bases with no gene match: 10. CDR1 MNHNY and CDR2 SVGAGI come from the germline V gene (reference sequence).

DNA for the CDR3: TGTGCCAGCATGGTCCGCCAAGAGACCCAGTACTTC. It specifies CASMVRQETQYF. The chain employs TRBV2 and TRBJ2-5, with D uncertain. The CDR3 sequence is 12 residues long. Germline-derived CDR1 and CDR2 are SNHLY and FYNNEI. V lost 7 bases and J lost 1, with 7 bases in between.

The rearrangement uses TRBV10-3 and TRBJ2-3; D is possibly TRBD1 (7 bases). The V end was cut by 6 bases, the J end by 2 bases, with 24 bases between. Germline CDR1 and CDR2: ENHRY and SYGVKD. The CDR3 sequence is 18 residues long. This chain's CDR3 is CAIRSLQGGLSNTDTQYF. DNA for the CDR3: TGTGCCATCAGAAGTCTCCAGGGGGGTTTGTCCAACACAGATACGCAGTATTTT.

The gene calls are TRBV2 and TRBJ2-7; D is perhaps TRBD1 or TRBD2 (5 bases each). The V end lost 3 bases, the J end lost 3 bases, and 12 bases lay between the germline ends. Germline CDR1 reads SNHLY; CDR2 reads FYNNEI. This CDR3 comprises 14 residues. CDR3 sequence reads: CASSDGQGDYEQYF. CDR3 sequence (DNA): TGTGCCAGCAGTGATGGGCAGGGAGACTACGAGCAGTACTTC. Variable domain in full (rest from reference TRBV2 and TRBJ2-7): EPEVTQTPSHQVTQMGQEVILRCVPISNHLYFYWYRQILGQKVEFLVSFYNNEISEKSEIFDDQFSVERPDGSNFTLKIRSTKLEDSAMYFCASSDGQGDYEQYFGPGTRLTVT.

The chain links TRBV15 to TRBJ2-1; 8 nucleotides agree with TRBD2. Germline V gene lookup returns CDR1 LNHNV and CDR2 YYDKDF (reference sequence). Trimming took 2 bases from V and 7 from J; bases not matched to a gene: 10. This CDR3 spans 16 amino acids. CDR3 in amino acids: CATSRLSGSRLNEQFF. Written as DNA, the CDR3 is TGTGCCACCAGCAGACTGAGCGGGAGCAGGCTTAATGAGCAGTTCTTC.

This chain joins TRBV7-6 and TRBJ2-5; D gene unclear. V was clipped by 5 bases and J by 1 base, with 11 bases between them. Germline CDR1 and CDR2: SGHVS and FNYEAQ. The CDR3 has 14 amino acids. CDR3 DNA: TGTGCCAGCAGCCCCCCGCCTGGCCAAGAGACCCAGTACTTC. It yields the protein CASSPPPGQETQYF. Using reference TRBV7-6 and TRBJ2-5 for the parts outside the CDR3, the full variable domain is GAGVSQSPRYKVTKRGQDVALRCDPISGHVSLYWYRQALGQGPEFLTYFNYEAQQDKSGLPNDRFSAERPEGSISTLTIQRTEQRDSAMYRCASSPPPGQETQYFGPGTRLLVL.

This clone was seen only once. The chain uses TRBV5-6 and TRBJ2-7; TRBD2 matches at 9 bases. This CDR3 is built from 13 residues. Germline V gives CDR1 SGHDT, CDR2 YYEEEE. V lost 2 bases to trimming and J lost 6 bases; unmatched junction nucleotides: 3. The CDR3 reads CASSFQAGGEQYF. In DNA form, the CDR3 reads TGTGCCAGCAGCTTCCAAGCGGGAGGCGAGCAGTACTTC.

V is TRBV6-5 and J is TRBJ1-5; D is ambiguous. V gave up 1 base and J gave up 5 bases, with 3 bases separating them. The CDR3 contains 12 residues. Germline CDR1 reads MNHEY; CDR2 reads SVGAGI. The CDR3 is CASSYFDQPQHF. The CDR3 DNA reads as TGTGCCAGCAGTTACTTTGATCAGCCCCAGCATTTT.

The CDR3 reads CASNPTSGRTDTQYF. The DNA for the CDR3 is TGTGCCAGTAACCCAACTAGCGGGAGAACAGATACGCAGTATTTT. The gene calls are TRBV19 and TRBJ2-3; 11 bases map to TRBD2. V was pared by 7 bases and J by 3 bases, with 6 bases of the junction left unmatched. CDR1 LNHDA and CDR2 SQIVND come from the germline V gene (reference sequence). CDR3 length: 15 residues.

This chain uses TRBV10-3 with TRBJ2-7; TRBD1 matches 8 bases. After removal of 4 bases from V and 2 bases from J, the junction contained 7 bases not matched to a gene. The CDR3 has 15 residues. The germline V gene has CDR1 ENHRY and CDR2 SYGVKD. The CDR3: CAISGGSGGPYEQYF. In DNA, the CDR3 is TGTGCCATCAGTGGAGGGTCAGGGGGCCCCTACGAGCAGTACTTC.

The chain links TRBV5-1 to TRBJ1-1; perhaps TRBD1 as D (6 bases). Trimming took 0 bases from V and 3 from J, leaving 9 bases between them. Germline values: CDR1 SGHRS, CDR2 YFSETQ. The CDR3 is made up of 14 amino acids. For the CDR3, the DNA is TGCGCCAGCAGCTTGGTACCAGGGGACACTGAAGCTTTCTTT. Its translation is CASSLVPGDTEAFF.

CDR3 sequence reads: CASSGDLQPQHF. CDR3 nucleotides: TGTGCCAGCAGTGGGGATTTGCAGCCCCAGCATTTT. The gene calls are TRBV2 and TRBJ1-5; D not certain. CDR1 SNHLY and CDR2 FYNNEI come from the germline V gene. The CDR3 is 12 amino acids. V lost 4 bases to trimming and J lost 7 bases, with 8 bases between them.

This rearrangement joins TRBV5-6 to TRBJ2-3, with 7 bases that match TRBD2. Unmatched junction bases numbered 10, after V lost 3 bases and J lost 0 bases. Germline V gene sequence: CDR1 SGHDT, CDR2 YYEEEE. CDR3 length: 17 residues. The CDR3, as DNA: TGTGCCAGCAGCTCAAATGGACTAGTTCTTAGCACAGATACGCAGTATTTT. Its protein is CASSSNGLVLSTDTQYF.